This TCR beta chain was recovered during a study of blood T cell repertoires in COVID-19. Study-wide background: Collection of acute and convalescent COVID-19 samples took place in the United States, Italy and Spain. T cells, B-cell-depleted T cells, or PBMCs supplied cDNA or gDNA.

Original methodology: Amplification of reference gene primers was used by the study to estimate nucleated cell counts. Sequencing was performed with immunoSEQ multiplex PCR; in TCRdb, only in-frame clones are kept and a portion is missing. V and J calls and clone size are copied from that table; D and trimming were computed from the DNA. The sample consists of around 140,000 clones, approximately 84% of them appearing once. The V end was cut by 2 bases, the J end by 0 bases, with 9 bases between. Germline V gene lookup returns CDR1 SGHRS and CDR2 YFSETQ. This CDR3 spans 15 amino acids. The sequencing sample was made of peripheral blood. This sequence originates from a man between 60 and 75 years old with acute or convalescent COVID-19. The chain carries TRBV5-1 and TRBJ1-3; D remains unclear. In DNA, the CDR3 is TGCGCCAGCAGCTTCGGTAGCAACTCTGGAAACACCATATATTTT. Its translation: CASSFGSNSGNTIYF.